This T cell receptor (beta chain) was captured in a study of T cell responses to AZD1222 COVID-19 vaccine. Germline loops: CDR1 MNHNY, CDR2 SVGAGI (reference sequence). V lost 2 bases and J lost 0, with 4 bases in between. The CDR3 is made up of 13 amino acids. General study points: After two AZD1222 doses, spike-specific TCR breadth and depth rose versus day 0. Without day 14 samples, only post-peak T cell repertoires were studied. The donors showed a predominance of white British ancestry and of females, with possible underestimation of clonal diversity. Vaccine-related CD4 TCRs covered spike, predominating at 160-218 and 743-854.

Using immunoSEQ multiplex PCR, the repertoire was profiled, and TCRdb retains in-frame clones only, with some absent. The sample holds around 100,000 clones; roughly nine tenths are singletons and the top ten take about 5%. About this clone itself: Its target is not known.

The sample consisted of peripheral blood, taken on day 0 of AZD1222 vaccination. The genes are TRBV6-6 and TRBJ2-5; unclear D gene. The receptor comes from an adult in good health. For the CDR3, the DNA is TGTGCCAGCAGTTACCAGTACCAAGAGACCCAGTACTTC. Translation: CASSYQYQETQYF.